A single sample is the source of the 10 T cell receptor beta chains below, sequenced in a study of breast tumors, draining lymph nodes, adjacent tissues. TCRdb used MiXCR to reprocess the multiplex PCR reads, holding one entry per CDR3 protein. The repertoire holds 20,000 to 25,000 distinct CDR3 sequences, with about 50% as singletons. Material: breast tumor tissue. The receptor source for this set is a female donor with breast cancer. Some clones in this sample may be carry-over from other donors' samples.

Regarding this clonotype: A much larger clone lies one base from this, so it may be a read error. The conserved final phenylalanine or tryptophan is absent from the CDR3, which likely points to a read error. The chain joins TRBV5-4 to TRBJ1-2; D is unresolved. V was clipped by 1 base and J by 0 bases, with 7 bases between them. The CDR3 totals 14 residues. In germline, CDR1 is SGHNT, CDR2 YYREEE (reference sequence). The CDR3 DNA follows: TGTGCCAGCAGCTTGAGCAATACTAACTATGGCTACACCCTC. It codes for CASSLSNTNYGYTL.

This clonotype was counted at least ten times. The genes are TRBV2 and TRBJ2-2; D might be TRBD2 (5 bases). Trimming took 5 bases from V and 7 from J, leaving 14 bases between them. Looked up from germline, CDR1 is SNHLY and CDR2 is FYNNEI. This CDR3 spans 14 amino acids. Written as DNA, the CDR3 is TGTGCCAGCAGTATTCGGGAACGAGGCGGGGAGCTGTTTTTT. This encodes CASSIRERGGELFF.

This clonotype was seen many times. V usage is TRBV5-1 and J usage is TRBJ2-7; D gene unclear. This CDR3 spans 13 amino acids. CDR1 is SGHRS and CDR2 is YFSETQ in the germline V gene. Trimming pared 3 bases from V and 6 bases from J, leaving 13 bases between. This CDR3 is CASSSTYPSEQYF. The CDR3, as DNA: TGCGCCAGCAGCTCAACTTATCCGAGCGAGCAGTACTTC.

The gene calls are TRBV10-1 and TRBJ2-3, with TRBD2 matching 7 bases. CDR1 and CDR2 from the germline V gene are WNHNN and SYGVQD (reference sequence). V was clipped by 10 bases and J by 3 bases; unmatched bases: 13. CDR3 length: 15 amino acids. The CDR3 reads CATRPGGRSTDTQYF. In DNA form, the CDR3 reads TGCGCCACCCGCCCTGGCGGGAGAAGTACAGATACGCAGTATTTT.

This clonotype was seen repeatedly, ten times or more. A much bigger clone sits one base away, suggesting this may be a read error. The V call is TRBV9, the J call TRBJ2-1, with a tentative D call TRBD1 (6 bases). This CDR3 has 13 amino acids. V lost 3 bases to trimming and J lost 4 bases, with 8 bases between them. The V gene's germline CDR1 is SGDLS and CDR2 YYNGEE. The CDR3 spells CASSAGQYNEQFF. For the CDR3, the DNA is TGTGCCAGCAGCGCTGGACAGTACAATGAGCAGTTCTTC.

The V call is TRBV12-3 or TRBV12-4, the J call TRBJ2-2; the match to TRBD2 covers 8 bases. The CDR3 extends over 16 amino acids. With 5 bases clipped from V and 2 bases from J, the junction kept 7 bases outside the gene matches. CDR3 DNA sequence: TGTGCCAGCAGTCATCAGGGACTAGATAACACCGGGGAGCTGTTTTTT. The encoded protein is CASSHQGLDNTGELFF.

On this clonotype: Its ends do not fully match the called genes, so a read error is possible. The rearrangement joins TRBV12-3 or TRBV12-4 to TRBJ2-2; TRBD1 is a possible D gene (5 bases). CDR3 length: 13 amino acids. Here the CDR3 reads CSSRLTGTGELFF. CDR3 nucleotides: TGTTCCAGCAGGTTAACAGGCACCGGGGAGCTGTTTTTT.

The CDR3 sequence is CASSIPSPYNEQFF. The CDR3 DNA reads as TGTGCCAGTAGTATCCCCAGTCCATACAATGAGCAGTTCTTC. The J gene is TRBJ2-1, the V gene TRBV19; no clear D gene. The CDR3 length is 14 residues. Trimming removed 3 bases at V and 4 bases at J, with 10 bases between. Per the germline V gene, CDR1 is LNHDA and CDR2 is SQIVND (reference sequence).

This clonotype has a count of ten or more. A read error is possible here, since a much larger clone lies one base away. The rearrangement uses TRBV12-3 or TRBV12-4 and TRBJ2-7; D gene ambiguous. This CDR3 has 12 amino acids. With 6 bases removed from V and 6 bases from J, the gap between germline ends came to 12 bases. In DNA form, the CDR3 reads TGTGCCAGCAGACACGGCCTCCGCGAGCAGTACTTC. This encodes CASRHGLREQYF.

This clonotype was detected many times. The conserved closing phenylalanine or tryptophan is absent in this CDR3, likely reflecting a read error. The chain has TRBV7-3 and TRBJ2-7, with D uncertain. Germline CDR1 is SGHTA and CDR2 is FQGTGA. The CDR3 runs to 14 residues. Trimming removed 5 bases from V and 6 bases from J, with 17 bases in between. CDR3 region: CASSIRPGQGEQYL. The CDR3 DNA follows: TGTGCCAGCAGCATTCGGCCTGGCCAAGGCGAGCAGTACCTC.